Listed here are 5 T cell receptor beta chains from one sample, sequenced in a study of blood T cell repertoires in COVID-19. Assay used: immunoSEQ multiplex PCR; TCRdb lists only in-frame clones, some missing. The table has roughly 230,000 clones, about 83% seen once. Material for sequencing was peripheral blood. These receptors came from a man in his forties with active or convalescent COVID-19.

This chain links TRBV29-1 with TRBJ1-2; 8 bases align to TRBD1. J lost 1 base, V lost 4 bases, and 8 bases had no gene match. Germline-derived CDR1 and CDR2 are SQVTM and ANQGSEA. This CDR3 contains 15 residues. Written as DNA, the CDR3 is TGCAGCGTTGGAGTGACAGGGGACTTTAACTATGGCTACACCTTC. It specifies CSVGVTGDFNYGYTF.

The chain uses TRBV3-1 (or the pseudogene TRBV3-2) and TRBJ2-7; TRBD2 might be the D (6 bases). Germline V CDR1 and CDR2: LGHDT, YNNKEL (reference sequence). V shed 0 bases and J shed 13 bases, with 16 bases lying between them. CDR3 length: 13 residues. For the CDR3, the DNA is TGTGCCAGCAGCCAAGAAGGCGGAGGGGCCCGTTACTTC. It yields the protein CASSQEGGGARYF.

CDR3 in amino acids: CASSLQGVGQPQHF. As DNA, the CDR3 is TGCGCCAGCAGCCTACAGGGAGTAGGGCAGCCCCAGCATTTT. The rearrangement links TRBV5-1 to TRBJ1-5; TRBD1 might be the D (6 bases). The CDR3 is 14 amino acids. CDR1 and CDR2 from the germline V gene are SGHRS and YFSETQ. The V gene lost 4 bases and the J gene lost 7 bases, with 15 bases spanning the gap.

The chain joins TRBV7-9 to TRBJ1-1; possibly TRBD1 for D (5 bases). V shed 0 bases and J shed 4 bases, with 15 bases lying between them. CDR1 and CDR2 (germline): SEHNR, FQNEAQ (reference sequence). This CDR3 contains 16 residues. The CDR3 coding sequence is TGTGCCAGCAGCTTAGCGGGGTGGGGCAGGAGCACTGAAGCTTTCTTT. Residues: CASSLAGWGRSTEAFF.

The chain joins TRBV27 to TRBJ2-7, with TRBD1 identical over 7 bases. J was trimmed by 0 bases and V by 6 bases; bases with no gene match: 11. The germline V gene encodes CDR1 MNHEY and CDR2 SMNVEV (reference sequence). The CDR3 length is 16 residues. The CDR3 DNA reads TGTGCCAGCAGATCTCGTCTACAGGGGAGCTCCTACGAGCAGTACTTC. Translating it yields CASRSRLQGSSYEQYF.